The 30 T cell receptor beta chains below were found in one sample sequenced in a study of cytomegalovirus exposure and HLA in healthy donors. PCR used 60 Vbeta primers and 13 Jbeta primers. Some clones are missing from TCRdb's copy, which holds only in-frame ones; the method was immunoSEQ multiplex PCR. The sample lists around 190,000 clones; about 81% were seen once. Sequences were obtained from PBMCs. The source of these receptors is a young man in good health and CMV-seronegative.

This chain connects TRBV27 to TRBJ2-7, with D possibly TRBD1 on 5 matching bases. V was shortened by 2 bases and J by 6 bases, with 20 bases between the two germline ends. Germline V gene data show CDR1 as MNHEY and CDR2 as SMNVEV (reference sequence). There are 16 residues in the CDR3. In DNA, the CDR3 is TGTGCCAGCAGTTTACCCTCCCCAGGGTTCCCTCTCGAGCAGTACTTC. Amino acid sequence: CASSLPSPGFPLEQYF.

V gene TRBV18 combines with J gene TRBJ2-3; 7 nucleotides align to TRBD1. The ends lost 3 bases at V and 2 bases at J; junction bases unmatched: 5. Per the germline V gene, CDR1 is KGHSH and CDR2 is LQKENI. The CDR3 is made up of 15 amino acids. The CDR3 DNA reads TGTGCCAGCTCACCTATGGGACAGACCACAGATACGCAGTATTTT. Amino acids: CASSPMGQTTDTQYF.

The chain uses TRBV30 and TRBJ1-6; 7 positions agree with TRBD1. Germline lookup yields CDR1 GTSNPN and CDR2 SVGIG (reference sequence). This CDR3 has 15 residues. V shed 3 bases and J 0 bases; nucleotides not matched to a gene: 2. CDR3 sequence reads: CAWRQGSSYNSPLHF. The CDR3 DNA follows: TGTGCCTGGAGACAGGGGAGCTCCTATAATTCACCCCTCCACTTT. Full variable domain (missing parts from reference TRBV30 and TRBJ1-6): SQTIHQWPATLVQPVGSPLSLECTVEGTSNPNLYWYRQAAGRGLQLLFYSVGIGQISSEVPQNLSASRPQDRQFILSSKKLLLSDSGFYLCAWRQGSSYNSPLHFGNGTRLTVT.

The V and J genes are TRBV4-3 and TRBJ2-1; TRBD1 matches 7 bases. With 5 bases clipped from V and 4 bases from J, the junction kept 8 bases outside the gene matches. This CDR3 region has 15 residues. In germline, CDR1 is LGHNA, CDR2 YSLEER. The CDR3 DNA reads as TGCGCCAGCAGCAACCGGGACAGCATGTACAATGAGCAGTTCTTC. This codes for CASSNRDSMYNEQFF.

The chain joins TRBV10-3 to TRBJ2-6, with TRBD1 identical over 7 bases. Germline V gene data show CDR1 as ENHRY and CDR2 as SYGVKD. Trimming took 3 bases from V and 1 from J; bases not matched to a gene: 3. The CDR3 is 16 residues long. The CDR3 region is CAISEGGQSGANVLTF. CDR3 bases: TGTGCCATCAGTGAAGGGGGACAGTCTGGGGCCAACGTCCTGACTTTC.

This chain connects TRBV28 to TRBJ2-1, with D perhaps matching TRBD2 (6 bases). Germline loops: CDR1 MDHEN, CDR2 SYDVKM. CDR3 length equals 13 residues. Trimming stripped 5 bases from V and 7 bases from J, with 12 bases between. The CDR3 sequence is CASSVTGGNEQFF. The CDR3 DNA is TGTGCCAGCAGTGTAACAGGAGGGAATGAGCAGTTCTTC.

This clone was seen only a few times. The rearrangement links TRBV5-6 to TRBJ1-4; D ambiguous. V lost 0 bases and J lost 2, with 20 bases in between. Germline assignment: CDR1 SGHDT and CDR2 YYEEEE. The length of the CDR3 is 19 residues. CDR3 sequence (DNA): TGTGCCAGCAGCTTGGGCAGAATGGCCCCCAGAGGGACTAATGAAAAACTGTTTTTT. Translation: CASSLGRMAPRGTNEKLFF.

In DNA form, the CDR3 reads TGTGCCAGCAGCCGGCCGGGACAGGGAGCCTACAATGAGCAGTTCTTC. Translation gives CASSRPGQGAYNEQFF. The genes are TRBV14 and TRBJ2-1; 9 nucleotides align to TRBD1. The CDR3 is 16 residues long. Trimming at V came to 4 bases and at J to 2 bases, leaving 6 bases not matched to a gene. Germline assignment: CDR1 SGHDN and CDR2 FVKESK.

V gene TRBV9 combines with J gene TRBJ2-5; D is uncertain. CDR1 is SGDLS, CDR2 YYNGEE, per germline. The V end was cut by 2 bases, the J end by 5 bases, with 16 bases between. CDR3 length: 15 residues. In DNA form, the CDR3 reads TGTGCCAGCAGCGTGTCCCCCGGAGTAGAGGAGACCCAGTACTTC. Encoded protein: CASSVSPGVEETQYF.

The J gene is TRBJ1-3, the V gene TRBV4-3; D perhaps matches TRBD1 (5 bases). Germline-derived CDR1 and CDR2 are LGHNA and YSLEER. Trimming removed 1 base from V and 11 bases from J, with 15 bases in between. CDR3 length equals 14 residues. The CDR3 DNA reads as TGCGCCAGCAGCCAAGTGGGCCAGGGTATGGCCATATATTTT. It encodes CASSQVGQGMAIYF.

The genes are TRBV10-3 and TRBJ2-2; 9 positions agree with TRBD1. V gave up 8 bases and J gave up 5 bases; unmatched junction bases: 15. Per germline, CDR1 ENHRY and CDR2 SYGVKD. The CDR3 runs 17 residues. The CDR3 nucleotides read TGTGCCATCGGGTTAGACACAGGGGGCGTTACGACCGGGGAGCTGTTTTTT. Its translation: CAIGLDTGGVTTGELFF.

The CDR3 nucleotides read TGCGCCAGCAGCCCGGGACAGCTCCTCTCTGGGGCCAACGTCCTGACTTTC. The encoded protein is CASSPGQLLSGANVLTF. The chain has TRBV5-1 and TRBJ2-6; 7 nucleotides line up with TRBD1. From germline, CDR1 is SGHRS and CDR2 YFSETQ. This CDR3 has 17 residues. The trim removed 4 bases at V and 0 bases at J, leaving 7 bases unmatched. The full variable domain, its missing parts supplied by reference TRBV5-1 and TRBJ2-6, is KAGVTQTPRYLIKTRGQQVTLSCSPISGHRSVSWYQQTPGQGLQFLFEYFSETQRNKGNFPGRFSGRQFSNSRSEMNVSTLELGDSALYLCASSPGQLLSGANVLTFGAGSRLTVL.

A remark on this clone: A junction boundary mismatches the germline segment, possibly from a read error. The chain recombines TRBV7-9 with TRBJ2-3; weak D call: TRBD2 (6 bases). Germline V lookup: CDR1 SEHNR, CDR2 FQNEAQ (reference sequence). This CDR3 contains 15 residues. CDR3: CSSSLRGTSTDTQYF. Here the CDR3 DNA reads TGTTCCAGCAGCTTACGCGGGACTAGCACAGATACGCAGTATTTT. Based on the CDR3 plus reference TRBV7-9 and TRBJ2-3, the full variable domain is DTGVSQNPRHKITKRGQNVTFRCDPISEHNRLYWYRQTLGQGPEFLTYFQNEAQLEKSRLLSDRFSAERPKGSFSTLEIQRTEQGDSAMYLCSSSLRGTSTDTQYFGPGTRLTVL.

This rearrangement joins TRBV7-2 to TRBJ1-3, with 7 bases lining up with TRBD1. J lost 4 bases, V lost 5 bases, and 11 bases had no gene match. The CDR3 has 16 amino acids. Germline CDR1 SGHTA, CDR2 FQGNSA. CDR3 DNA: TGTGCCAGCAGCCTACAAACCGGGACAGCAGGAAACACCATATATTTT. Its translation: CASSLQTGTAGNTIYF.

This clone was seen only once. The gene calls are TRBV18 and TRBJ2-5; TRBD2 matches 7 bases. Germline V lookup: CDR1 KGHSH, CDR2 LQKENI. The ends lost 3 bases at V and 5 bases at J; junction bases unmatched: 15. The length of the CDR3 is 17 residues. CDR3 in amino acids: CASSPLFQRGPRETQYF. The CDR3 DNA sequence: TGTGCCAGCTCACCCCTTTTCCAGCGGGGTCCTCGGGAGACCCAGTACTTC.

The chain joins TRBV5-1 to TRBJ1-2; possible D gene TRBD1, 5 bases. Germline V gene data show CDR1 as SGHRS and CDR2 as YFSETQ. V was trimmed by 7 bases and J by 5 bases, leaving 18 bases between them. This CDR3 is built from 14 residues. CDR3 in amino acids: CASSTDSRPYGYTF. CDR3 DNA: TGCGCCAGCTCCACCGACAGCCGGCCTTATGGCTACACCTTC.

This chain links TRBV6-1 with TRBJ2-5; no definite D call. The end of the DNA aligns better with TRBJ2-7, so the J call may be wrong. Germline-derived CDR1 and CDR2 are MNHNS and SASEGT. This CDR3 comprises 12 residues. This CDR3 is CASSEEKYEQYF. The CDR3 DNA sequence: TGTGCCAGCAGTGAAGAGAAGTACGAGCAGTACTTC.

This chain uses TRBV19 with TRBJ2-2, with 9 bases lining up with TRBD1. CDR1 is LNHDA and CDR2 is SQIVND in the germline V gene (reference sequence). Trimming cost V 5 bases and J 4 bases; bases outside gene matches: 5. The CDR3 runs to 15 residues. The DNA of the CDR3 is TGTGCCAGTAGTGTGACAGGGGGGAGCACCGGGGAGCTGTTTTTT. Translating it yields CASSVTGGSTGELFF.

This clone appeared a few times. CDR3 amino acids: CASSEVWSAGDTQYF. Written as DNA, the CDR3 is TGTGCCAGCAGTGAAGTGTGGAGTGCCGGCGATACGCAGTATTTT. V is TRBV6-1 and J is TRBJ2-3; D is undetermined. The germline V gene has CDR1 MNHNS and CDR2 SASEGT. V was trimmed by 1 base and J by 6 bases, leaving 14 bases between them. This CDR3 has 15 amino acids.

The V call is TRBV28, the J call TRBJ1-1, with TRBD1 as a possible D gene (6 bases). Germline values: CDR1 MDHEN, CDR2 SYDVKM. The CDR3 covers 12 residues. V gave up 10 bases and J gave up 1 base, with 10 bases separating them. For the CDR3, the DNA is TGTGCCACCGACAGGAGGAACACTGAAGCTTTCTTT. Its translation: CATDRRNTEAFF.

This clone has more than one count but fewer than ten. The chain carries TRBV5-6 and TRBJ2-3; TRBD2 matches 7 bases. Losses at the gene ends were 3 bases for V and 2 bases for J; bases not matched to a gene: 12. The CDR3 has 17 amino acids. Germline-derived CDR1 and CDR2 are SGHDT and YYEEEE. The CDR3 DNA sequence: TGTGCCAGCAGCTCATGGACCGGGACTACCCTCACAGATACGCAGTATTTT. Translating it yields CASSSWTGTTLTDTQYF. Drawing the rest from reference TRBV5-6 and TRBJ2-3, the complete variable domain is DAGVTQSPTHLIKTRGQQVTLRCSPKSGHDTVSWYQQALGQGPQFIFQYYEEEERQRGNFPDRFSGHQFPNYSSELNVNALLLGDSALYLCASSSWTGTTLTDTQYFGPGTRLTVL.

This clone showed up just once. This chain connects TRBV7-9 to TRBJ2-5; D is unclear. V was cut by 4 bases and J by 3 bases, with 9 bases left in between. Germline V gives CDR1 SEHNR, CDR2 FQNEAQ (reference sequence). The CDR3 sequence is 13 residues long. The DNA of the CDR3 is TGTGCCAGCAGCTCGAGACTCGAAGAGACCCAGTACTTC. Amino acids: CASSSRLEETQYF.

The CDR3 DNA is TGTGCCAGTAGCGGGACAGGCGGTTCCGCGAGGGAAAAACTGTTTTTT. Its translation: CASSGTGGSAREKLFF. The chain links TRBV19 to TRBJ1-4, with 8 bases aligning to TRBD1. V was pared by 6 bases and J by 8 bases, with 14 bases of the junction left unmatched. The CDR3 is made up of 16 amino acids. Germline V lookup: CDR1 LNHDA, CDR2 SQIVND (reference sequence).

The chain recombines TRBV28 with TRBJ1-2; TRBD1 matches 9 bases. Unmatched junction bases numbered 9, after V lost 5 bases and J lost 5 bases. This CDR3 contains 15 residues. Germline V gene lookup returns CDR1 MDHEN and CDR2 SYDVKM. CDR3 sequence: CASSLIDRGGYGYTF. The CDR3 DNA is TGTGCCAGCAGTCTAATCGACAGGGGGGGTTATGGCTACACCTTC.

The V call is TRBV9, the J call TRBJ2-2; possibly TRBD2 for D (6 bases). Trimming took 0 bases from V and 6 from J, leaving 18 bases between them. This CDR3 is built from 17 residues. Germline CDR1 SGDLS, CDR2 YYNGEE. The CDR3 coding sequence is TGTGCCAGCAGCGTAGCTTTAGGAGGGTTGAGCGCCGGGGAGCTGTTTTTT. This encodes CASSVALGGLSAGELFF.

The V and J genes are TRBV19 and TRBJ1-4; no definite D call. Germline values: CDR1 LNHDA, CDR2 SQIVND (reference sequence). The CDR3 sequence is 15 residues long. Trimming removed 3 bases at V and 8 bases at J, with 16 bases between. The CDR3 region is CASSMQGGMGEKLFF. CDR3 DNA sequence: TGTGCCAGTAGTATGCAAGGAGGGATGGGGGAAAAACTGTTTTTT.

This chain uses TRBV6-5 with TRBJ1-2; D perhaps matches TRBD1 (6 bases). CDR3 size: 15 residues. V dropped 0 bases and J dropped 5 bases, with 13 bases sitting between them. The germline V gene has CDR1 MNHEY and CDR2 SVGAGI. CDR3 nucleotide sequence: TGTGCCAGCAGTTACTCGAGACGCGGACAGTATGGCTACACCTTC. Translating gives CASSYSRRGQYGYTF.

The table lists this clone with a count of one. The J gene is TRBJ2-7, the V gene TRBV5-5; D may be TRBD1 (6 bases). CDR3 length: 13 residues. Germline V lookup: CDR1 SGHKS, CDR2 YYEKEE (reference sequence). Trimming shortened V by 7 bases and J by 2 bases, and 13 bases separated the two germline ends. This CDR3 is CASRTGWPYEQYF. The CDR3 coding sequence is TGTGCCAGCCGAACAGGGTGGCCCTACGAGCAGTACTTC.

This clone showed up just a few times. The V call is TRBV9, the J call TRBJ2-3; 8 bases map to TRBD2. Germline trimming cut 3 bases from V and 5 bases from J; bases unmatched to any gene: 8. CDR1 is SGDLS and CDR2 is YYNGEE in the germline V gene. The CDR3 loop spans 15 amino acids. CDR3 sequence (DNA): TGTGCCAGCAGCGGACCCTACGGGGGGGGAGATACGCAGTATTTT. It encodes CASSGPYGGGDTQYF.

The CDR3 sequence: CASRQGALYEQYF. In DNA, the CDR3 is TGCGCCAGCCGACAGGGGGCTCTCTACGAGCAGTACTTC. This chain uses TRBV5-1 with TRBJ2-7, with 10 bases lining up with TRBD1. The CDR3 runs 13 residues. The V and J ends lost 7 bases and 3 bases, in that order; junction bases with no gene match: 4. CDR1 SGHRS and CDR2 YFSETQ come from the germline V gene.